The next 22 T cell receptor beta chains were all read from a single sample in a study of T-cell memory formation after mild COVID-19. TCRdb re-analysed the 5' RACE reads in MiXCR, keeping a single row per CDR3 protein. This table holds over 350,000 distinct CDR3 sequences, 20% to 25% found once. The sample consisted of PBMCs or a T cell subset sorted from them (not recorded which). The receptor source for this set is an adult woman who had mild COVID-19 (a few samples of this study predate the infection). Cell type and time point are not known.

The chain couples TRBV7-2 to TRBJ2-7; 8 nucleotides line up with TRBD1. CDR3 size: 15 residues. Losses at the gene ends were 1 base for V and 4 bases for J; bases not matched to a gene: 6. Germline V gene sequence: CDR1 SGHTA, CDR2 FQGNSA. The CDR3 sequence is CASSLVGGQVYEQYF. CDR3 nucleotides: TGTGCCAGCAGCTTAGTGGGGGGACAGGTATACGAGCAGTACTTC.

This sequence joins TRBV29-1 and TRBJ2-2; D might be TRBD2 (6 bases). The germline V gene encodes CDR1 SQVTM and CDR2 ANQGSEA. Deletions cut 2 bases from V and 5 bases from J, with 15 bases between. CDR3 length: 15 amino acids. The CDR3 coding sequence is TGCAGCGTTGAACTTCTCGCTAGCGAGACCGGGGAGCTGTTTTTT. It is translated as CSVELLASETGELFF.

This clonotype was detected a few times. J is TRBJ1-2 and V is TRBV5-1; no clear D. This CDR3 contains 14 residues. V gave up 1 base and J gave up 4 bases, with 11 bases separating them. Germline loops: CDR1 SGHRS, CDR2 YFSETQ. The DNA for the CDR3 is TGCGCCAGCAGCTTGTACGAGGGTGGCTATGGCTACACCTTC. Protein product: CASSLYEGGYGYTF.

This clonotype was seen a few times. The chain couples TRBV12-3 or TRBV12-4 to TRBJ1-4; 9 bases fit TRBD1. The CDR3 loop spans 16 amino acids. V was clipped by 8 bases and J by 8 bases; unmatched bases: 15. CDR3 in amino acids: CASGTGSLGAREKLFF. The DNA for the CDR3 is TGTGCCAGCGGGACAGGGTCCTTAGGGGCTAGAGAAAAACTGTTTTTT.

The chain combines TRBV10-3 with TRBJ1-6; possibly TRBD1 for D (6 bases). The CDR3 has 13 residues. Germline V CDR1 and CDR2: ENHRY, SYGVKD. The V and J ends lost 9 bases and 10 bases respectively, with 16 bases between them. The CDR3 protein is CAISPGDDSPLHF. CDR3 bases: TGTGCCATAAGCCCAGGGGACGACTCACCCCTCCACTTT.

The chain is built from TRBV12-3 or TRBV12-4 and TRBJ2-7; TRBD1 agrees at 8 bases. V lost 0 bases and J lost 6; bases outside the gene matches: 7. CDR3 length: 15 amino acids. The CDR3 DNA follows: TGTGCCAGCAGTTTAGCGGTAGGACAGGGCCGCGAGCAGTACTTC. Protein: CASSLAVGQGREQYF.

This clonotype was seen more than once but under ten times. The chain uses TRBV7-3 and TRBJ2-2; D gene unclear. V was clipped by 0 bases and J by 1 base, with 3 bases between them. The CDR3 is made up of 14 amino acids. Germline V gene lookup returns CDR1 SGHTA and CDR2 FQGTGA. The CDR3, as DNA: TGTGCCAGCAGCTTAACCGAGAACACCGGGGAGCTGTTTTTT. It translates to CASSLTENTGELFF.

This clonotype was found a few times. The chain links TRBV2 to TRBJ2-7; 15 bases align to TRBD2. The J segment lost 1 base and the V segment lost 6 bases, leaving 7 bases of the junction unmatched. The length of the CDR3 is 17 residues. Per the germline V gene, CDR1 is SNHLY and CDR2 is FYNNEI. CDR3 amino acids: CASRTGLAGGRSYEQYF. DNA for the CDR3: TGTGCCAGCAGAACGGGACTAGCGGGGGGAAGATCCTACGAGCAGTACTTC.

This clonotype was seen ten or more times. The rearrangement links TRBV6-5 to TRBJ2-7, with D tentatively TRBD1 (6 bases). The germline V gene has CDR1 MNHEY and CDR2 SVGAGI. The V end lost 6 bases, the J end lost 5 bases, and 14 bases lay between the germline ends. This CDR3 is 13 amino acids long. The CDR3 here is CASSPRAGDEQYF. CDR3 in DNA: TGTGCCAGCAGCCCCCGAGCAGGGGACGAGCAGTACTTC.

The CDR3 DNA reads as TGTGCCAGCAGCCCTAGTCAGTATGGCTACACCTTC. Amino acids: CASSPSQYGYTF. J is TRBJ1-2 and V is TRBV14; the D is unclear. Germline lookup yields CDR1 SGHDN and CDR2 FVKESK. The CDR3 is 12 amino acids. Trimming took 4 bases from V and 5 from J, leaving 8 bases between them. Filled out from reference TRBV14 and TRBJ1-2, the complete variable domain reads EAGVTQFPSHSVIEKGQTVTLRCDPISGHDNLYWYRRVMGKEIKFLLHFVKESKQDESGMPNNRFLAERTGGTYSTLKVQPAELEDSGVYFCASSPSQYGYTFGSGTRLTVV.

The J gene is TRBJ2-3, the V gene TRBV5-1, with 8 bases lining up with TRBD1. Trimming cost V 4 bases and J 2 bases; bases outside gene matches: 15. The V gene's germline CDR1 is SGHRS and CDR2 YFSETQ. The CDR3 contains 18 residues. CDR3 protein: CASSLDRGLSSNTDTQYF. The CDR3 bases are TGCGCCAGCAGCCTAGACAGGGGTCTTTCCTCGAACACAGATACGCAGTATTTT.

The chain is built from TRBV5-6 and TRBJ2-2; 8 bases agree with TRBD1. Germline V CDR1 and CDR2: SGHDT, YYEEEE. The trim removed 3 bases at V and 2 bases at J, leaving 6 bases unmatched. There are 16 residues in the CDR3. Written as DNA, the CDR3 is TGTGCCAGCAGCTCAATGGACAGGGTAAACACCGGGGAGCTGTTTTTT. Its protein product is CASSSMDRVNTGELFF. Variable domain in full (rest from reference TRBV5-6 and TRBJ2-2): DAGVTQSPTHLIKTRGQQVTLRCSPKSGHDTVSWYQQALGQGPQFIFQYYEEEERQRGNFPDRFSGHQFPNYSSELNVNALLLGDSALYLCASSSMDRVNTGELFFGEGSRLTVL.

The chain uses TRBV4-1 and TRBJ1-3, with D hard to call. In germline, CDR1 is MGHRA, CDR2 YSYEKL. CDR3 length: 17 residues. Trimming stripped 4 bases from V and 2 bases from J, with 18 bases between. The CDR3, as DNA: TGCGCCAGCAGCCGAGGGATCACAGTGACGCCTGGAAACACCATATATTTT. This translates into CASSRGITVTPGNTIYF.

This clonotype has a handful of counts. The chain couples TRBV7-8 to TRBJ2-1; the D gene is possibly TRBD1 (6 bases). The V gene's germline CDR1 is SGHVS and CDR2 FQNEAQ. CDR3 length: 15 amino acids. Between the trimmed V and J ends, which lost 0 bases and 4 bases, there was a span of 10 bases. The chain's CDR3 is CASSLATGFYNEQFF. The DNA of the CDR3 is TGTGCCAGCAGCTTAGCCACAGGGTTTTACAATGAGCAGTTCTTC.

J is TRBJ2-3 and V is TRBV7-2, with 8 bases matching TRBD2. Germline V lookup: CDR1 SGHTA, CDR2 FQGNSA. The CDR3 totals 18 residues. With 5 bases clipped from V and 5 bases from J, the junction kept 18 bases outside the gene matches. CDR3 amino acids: CASSKGGGLHAFGDTQYF. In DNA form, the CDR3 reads TGTGCCAGCAGCAAAGGCGGGGGGCTCCACGCTTTTGGAGATACGCAGTATTTT.

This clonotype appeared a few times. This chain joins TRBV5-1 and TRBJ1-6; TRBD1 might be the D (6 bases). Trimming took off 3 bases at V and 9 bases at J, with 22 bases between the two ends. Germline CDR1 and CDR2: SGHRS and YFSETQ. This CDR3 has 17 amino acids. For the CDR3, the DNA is TGCGCCAGCAGCTCGAATACCGGGACATCGAGAGTTTCACCCCTCCACTTT. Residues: CASSSNTGTSRVSPLHF.

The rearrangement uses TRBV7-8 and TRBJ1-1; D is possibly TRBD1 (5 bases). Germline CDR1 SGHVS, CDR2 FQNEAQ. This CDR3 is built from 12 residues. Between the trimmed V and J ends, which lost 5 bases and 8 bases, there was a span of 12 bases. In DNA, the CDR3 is TGTGCCAGCAGCCCTCGGGGCCCCGAAGCTTTCTTT. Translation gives CASSPRGPEAFF.

CDR3 DNA sequence: TGCAGTGCTAGAGTCCTCGTTGGTTGGGGCACTGAAGCTTTCTTT. This gives the protein CSARVLVGWGTEAFF. V usage is TRBV20-1 and J usage is TRBJ1-1; D gene unclear. The V gene lost 1 base and the J gene lost 4 bases, with 16 bases spanning the gap. From germline, CDR1 is DFQATT and CDR2 SNEGSKA (reference sequence). This CDR3 is built from 15 residues.

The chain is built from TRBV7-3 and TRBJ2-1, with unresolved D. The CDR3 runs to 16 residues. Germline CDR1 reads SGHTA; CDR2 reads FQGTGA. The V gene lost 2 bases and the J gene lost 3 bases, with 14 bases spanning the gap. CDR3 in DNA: TGTGCCAGCAGCTTAGTGCACAGCCTAAACTACAATGAGCAGTTCTTC. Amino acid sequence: CASSLVHSLNYNEQFF.

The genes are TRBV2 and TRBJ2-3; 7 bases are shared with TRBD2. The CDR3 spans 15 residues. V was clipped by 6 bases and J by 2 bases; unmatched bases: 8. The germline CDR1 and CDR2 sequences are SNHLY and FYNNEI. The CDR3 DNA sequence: TGTGCCAGCAGCTCGGGCGGGAGCCCCACAGATACGCAGTATTTT. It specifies CASSSGGSPTDTQYF.

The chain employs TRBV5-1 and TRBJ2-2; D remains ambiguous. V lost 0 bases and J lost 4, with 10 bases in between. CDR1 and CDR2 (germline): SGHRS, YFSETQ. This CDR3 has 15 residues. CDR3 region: CASSLASASTGELFF. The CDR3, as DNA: TGCGCCAGCAGCTTGGCCAGCGCTAGCACCGGGGAGCTGTTTTTT.

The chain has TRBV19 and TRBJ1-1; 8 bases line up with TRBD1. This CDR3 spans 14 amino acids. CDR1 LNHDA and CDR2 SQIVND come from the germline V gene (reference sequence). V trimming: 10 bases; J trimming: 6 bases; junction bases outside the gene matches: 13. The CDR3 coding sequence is TGTGCCACCCTCTCAAGACAGGGGACATCTGAAGCTTTCTTT. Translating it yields CATLSRQGTSEAFF.